This T cell receptor beta chain emerged from a study of blood T cell repertoires in COVID-19 (dated by TCRdb to the early 2020s). Context from the whole study: Collaborator samples came from the United States, Italy and Spain and covered acute and convalescent phases of COVID-19. The material from the prospective study consisted of cDNA or gDNA derived from T cells, B-cell-depleted T cells, or PBMCs. The dataset comprised deeply sampled blood TCRbeta repertoires from subjects exposed to, actively infected with, or recovered from COVID-19. The repertoires were released in a freely available public database meant as a resource for research on the immune response to SARS-CoV-2. Samples came from the ongoing ImmuneRACE study (first 160 participants) plus 1,254 subjects from 6 global collaborators. The sample metadata nearly always contained a de-identified subject ID, COVID-19 status, age in years and sex. Where available, HLA class I and class II types were obtained from metadata supplied by the sample provider rather than from assay-based typing. Beyond this particular receptor, the publication reports: The quantity of clinical and demographic metadata differed by source and by participant and was supplied without curation.

A distance of 32 bases separates the germline ends of V and J, which lose 10 bases and 4 bases respectively. CDR1 LNHDA and CDR2 SQIVND are derived from the germline V gene (reference sequence). Measured from the cysteine to the phenylalanine, the CDR3 is 19 residues long. The only DNA kept is the CDR3, 57 bases in frame from the first base. Participants in the prospective study were aged about 18 to 95 years, lived in over 20 United States geographic areas, and enrolled through a virtual design. Cohort assignment in the prospective study relied on participant-reported clinical history from a screening survey and a study questionnaire. In the prospective study, mobile phlebotomists collected whole blood, serum and a nasopharyngeal or oropharyngeal swab from each participant. Additional blood draws and questionnaires over an approximately 2-month period could optionally be provided by prospective study participants. Before DNA extraction, blood samples from the prospective study were shipped at room temperature or frozen.

As to this clone: Which antigen it targets is not known. No qualities accompany the bases; no much larger clone lies one base away.

TCRbeta CDR3 regions were amplified from genomic DNA using the immunoSEQ Assay, a bias-controlled multiplex PCR. As for how the authors treated the data: Within the assay, amplification of reference gene primers was used to estimate how many nucleated cells each sample contained. To quantify the absolute abundance of each unique TCRbeta CDR3 rearrangement, sequence reads were collapsed and filtered. For each sample, productive Simpson clonality was calculated as the square root of Simpson's diversity index over productive rearrangements. TCRdb re-hosts the immuneACCESS table, in-frame sequences only. Its copies lack some clones; in the studies checked, an unresolved V gene accounts for under half of them, and the cause for the rest is not known. V, J and clone size derive from that table, while D and trimming were established from the DNA sequence. A total of about 220,000 clones appear in this sample, 75% to 90% of them only once. The ten largest clones add up to roughly 3.7% of the sample.

The sequencing input was PBMCs or T cells enriched from blood (not recorded which). This sequence uses TRBV19 and TRBJ1-5, with a weak D call of TRBD1 (6 bases match). This receptor was identified in a woman between 18 and 30 years old in a cohort exposed to, infected with or recovered from COVID-19 (not recorded which). The sequence in DNA is TGTGCCACCCACACCACGTCCGGGACATCCCCTTTTTGGAATCAGCCCCAGCATTTT. This translates into CATHTTSGTSPFWNQPQHF.